These 28 T cell receptor beta chains share one sample of origin, sequenced in a study of T cell repertoires in cytomegalovirus infection. TCRdb re-called the reads with MiXCR, one entry per CDR3 protein. Here the sample spans about 250,000 distinct CDR3 sequences, 5% to 8.5% being singletons. Sequencing was performed on PBMCs. The receptors stem from a human donor in good health (CMV status not recorded). Some clones in this sample may be carry-over from other donors' samples.

This clonotype was seen at least ten times. The chain is built from TRBV10-3 and TRBJ2-5; D uncertain. The germline V gene encodes CDR1 ENHRY and CDR2 SYGVKD. The germline V and J ends were trimmed by 3 bases and 5 bases, with 4 bases remaining between them. This CDR3 is 11 amino acids long. The CDR3 sequence is CAISDKETQYF. CDR3 coding DNA: TGTGCCATCAGTGATAAGGAGACCCAGTACTTC.

This clonotype appeared a few times. The J gene is TRBJ2-7, the V gene TRBV11-1, with 8 positions matching TRBD1. Looked up from germline, CDR1 is SGHAT and CDR2 is FQDESV (reference sequence). The junction had 5 bases not matched to a gene; V was cut back by 10 bases and J by 0 bases. This CDR3 region has 13 residues. The CDR3 here is CATSGTGSYEQYF. The DNA for the CDR3 is TGTGCCACCTCGGGGACAGGCTCCTACGAGCAGTACTTC. The complete variable domain, with remaining parts taken from reference TRBV11-1 and TRBJ2-7, reads EAEVAQSPRYKITEKSQAVAFWCDPISGHATLYWYRQILGQGPELLVQFQDESVVDDSQLPKDRFSAERLKGVDSTLKIQPAELGDSAMYLCATSGTGSYEQYFGPGTRLTVT.

This clonotype occurred many times. The V call is TRBV12-3 or TRBV12-4, the J call TRBJ2-1, with a weak D call TRBD2 (6 bases). The CDR3 runs to 16 residues. V lost 6 bases, J lost 2 bases, and 17 bases lay in between. The CDR3 DNA follows: TGTGCCAGCAGCTACGACAGTTGGGGGGCCTACAATGAGCAGTTCTTC. Its protein product is CASSYDSWGAYNEQFF.

This clonotype was seen at least ten times. The rearrangement joins TRBV7-2 to TRBJ2-7; no firm D call. V gave up 1 base and J gave up 2 bases, with 15 bases separating them. The germline CDR1 and CDR2 sequences are SGHTA and FQGNSA. This CDR3 comprises 16 residues. CDR3 region: CASSLVEPTAPYEQYF. For the CDR3, the DNA is TGTGCCAGCAGCTTAGTTGAGCCAACAGCCCCCTACGAGCAGTACTTC.

This clonotype was picked up many times. The chain has TRBV2 and TRBJ2-5; TRBD2 matches at 8 bases. V was pared by 4 bases and J by 1 base, with 8 bases of the junction left unmatched. The CDR3 is 16 residues long. CDR1 is SNHLY, CDR2 FYNNEI, per germline. This CDR3 is CASSGGAGGPQETQYF. The CDR3 DNA reads TGTGCCAGCAGTGGAGGGGCGGGGGGCCCCCAAGAGACCCAGTACTTC.

J is TRBJ2-2 and V is TRBV5-1; TRBD1 agrees at 8 bases. The V and J ends lost 2 bases and 3 bases, in that order; junction bases with no gene match: 3. This CDR3 has 15 amino acids. The germline CDR1 and CDR2 sequences are SGHRS and YFSETQ. The CDR3: CASSFAGQDTGELFF. The CDR3 DNA sequence: TGCGCCAGCAGCTTTGCGGGACAGGACACCGGGGAGCTGTTTTTT.

This clonotype was recorded many times. This chain connects TRBV7-2 to TRBJ1-1, with D possibly matching TRBD1 (5 bases). V was pared by 3 bases and J by 0 bases, with 11 bases between. Germline-derived CDR1 and CDR2 are SGHTA and FQGNSA. The CDR3 is 15 residues long. CDR3 sequence: CASSLAGRMNTEAFF. In nucleotides, the CDR3 is TGTGCCAGCAGCTTGGCAGGGAGGATGAACACTGAAGCTTTCTTT.

The V and J genes are TRBV2 and TRBJ2-1; TRBD2 matches 14 bases. V lost 6 bases and J lost 15; bases outside the gene matches: 13. The CDR3 runs 15 residues. The germline gives CDR1 SNHLY, CDR2 FYNNEI. The CDR3 DNA is TGTGCCAGCAGGCCCGGGACTAGCGGGGGTCAAAGGGGGTTCTTC. Amino acids: CASRPGTSGGQRGFF.

This clonotype was seen repeatedly, ten times or more. The chain links TRBV4-1 to TRBJ1-5; D remains unclear. The germline CDR1 and CDR2 sequences are MGHRA and YSYEKL. The CDR3 runs 16 residues. Deletions cut 2 bases from V and 2 bases from J, with 13 bases between. CDR3 DNA sequence: TGCGCCAGCAGCCAAAGCCACTCCTCTGGCAATCAGCCCCAGCATTTT. Encoded protein: CASSQSHSSGNQPQHF.

This clonotype was picked up many times. The chain employs TRBV10-3 and TRBJ2-3; D is possibly TRBD1 (5 bases). Germline V gives CDR1 ENHRY, CDR2 SYGVKD. With 3 bases removed from V and 1 base from J, the gap between germline ends came to 11 bases. This CDR3 spans 15 amino acids. The CDR3 loop reads CAISDQGTGTDTQYF. The CDR3, as DNA: TGTGCCATCAGTGACCAGGGTACAGGCACAGATACGCAGTATTTT.

This clonotype appeared many times. The chain couples TRBV29-1 to TRBJ2-7; weak D call: TRBD1 (6 bases). Looked up from germline, CDR1 is SQVTM and CDR2 is ANQGSEA. Trimming left V 2 bases short and J 4 bases short, with 9 bases between. The CDR3 covers 12 residues. CDR3 sequence: CSVETGKYEQYF. DNA for the CDR3: TGCAGCGTTGAAACAGGGAAATACGAGCAGTACTTC.

This clonotype was detected ten times or more. The rearrangement links TRBV12-3 or TRBV12-4 to TRBJ1-1, with D uncertain. There are 11 residues in the CDR3. Between the trimmed V and J ends, which lost 1 base and 6 bases, there was a span of 3 bases. CDR3 in amino acids: CASSLVSEAFF. The CDR3 DNA reads as TGTGCCAGCAGTTTAGTCTCTGAAGCTTTCTTT.

This clonotype was picked up many times. The chain has TRBV5-1 and TRBJ1-1; weak D call: TRBD1 (5 bases). V lost 5 bases and J 3 bases, leaving 17 bases between the germline ends. The CDR3 contains 15 residues. Germline V gene data show CDR1 as SGHRS and CDR2 as YFSETQ. The CDR3 loop is CASSRTPLGDTEAFF. CDR3 nucleotide sequence: TGCGCCAGCAGTAGGACTCCCCTGGGGGACACTGAAGCTTTCTTT.

The table lists this clonotype with many counts. This chain uses TRBV18 with TRBJ1-1, with a tentative D call TRBD1 (5 bases). With 6 bases removed from V and 1 base from J, the gap between germline ends came to 12 bases. The CDR3 length is 14 residues. Germline CDR1 and CDR2: KGHSH and LQKENI. The CDR3 DNA sequence: TGTGCCAGCTCTTCACGGGGGGGGAACACTGAAGCTTTCTTT. Translation gives CASSSRGGNTEAFF. Full variable domain (missing parts from reference TRBV18 and TRBJ1-1): NAGVMQNPRHLVRRRGQEARLRCSPMKGHSHVYWYRQLPEEGLKFMVYLQKENIIDESGMPKERFSAEFPKEGPSILRIQQVVRGDSAAYFCASSSRGGNTEAFFGQGTRLTVV.

This clonotype was seen many times. V and J are TRBV7-9 and TRBJ2-1, with D possibly TRBD2 on 5 matching bases. The CDR3 consists of 14 residues. Trimming left V 4 bases short and J 6 bases short, with 13 bases between. CDR1 is SEHNR and CDR2 is FQNEAQ in the germline V gene (reference sequence). The CDR3 loop is CASSSGFPANEQFF. The CDR3 DNA reads as TGTGCCAGCAGCTCGGGATTCCCCGCCAATGAGCAGTTCTTC.

This clonotype showed up many times. This chain's CDR3 is CASSSTGPSLGDTQYF. CDR3 nucleotide sequence: TGTGCCAGCAGCTCCACGGGGCCCAGTCTCGGAGATACGCAGTATTTT. This chain connects TRBV11-2 to TRBJ2-3; D could derive from TRBD1 or TRBD2 (5 bases each). The germline V and J ends were trimmed by 4 bases and 5 bases, with 19 bases remaining between them. The CDR3 covers 16 residues. Germline CDR1 and CDR2: SGHAT and FQNNGV.

This clonotype has a count of ten or more. The chain carries TRBV7-9 and TRBJ1-5; D is undetermined. Germline V gives CDR1 SEHNR, CDR2 FQNEAQ (reference sequence). Trimming shortened V by 6 bases and J by 1 base, and 19 bases separated the two germline ends. The CDR3 runs to 17 residues. The chain's CDR3 is CASRPQRTYSSNQPQHF. As DNA, the CDR3 is TGTGCCAGCAGACCACAGCGTACTTATTCCAGCAATCAGCCCCAGCATTTT.

This clonotype has at least ten counts. The V call is TRBV28, the J call TRBJ2-5; TRBD2 matches 10 bases. With V trimmed by 6 bases and J by 0 bases, 10 bases remained unmatched. The length of the CDR3 is 17 residues. The germline CDR1 and CDR2 sequences are MDHEN and SYDVKM. Here the CDR3 DNA reads TGTGCCAGCAGCCCAGGACTAGCGGACCCGTACCAAGAGACCCAGTACTTC. Its protein product is CASSPGLADPYQETQYF. The whole variable domain, remainder taken from reference TRBV28 and TRBJ2-5, is DVKVTQSSRYLVKRTGEKVFLECVQDMDHENMFWYRQDPGLGLRLIYFSYDVKMKEKGDIPEGYSVSREKKERFSLILESASTNQTSMYLCASSPGLADPYQETQYFGPGTRLLVL.

This clonotype came up many times. The gene calls are TRBV6-5 and TRBJ2-7, with D perhaps being TRBD1 or TRBD2 (6 bases each). The germline V gene has CDR1 MNHEY and CDR2 SVGAGI. The ends were cut back, 2 bases at V and 6 bases at J, with 17 bases in the middle. The CDR3 has 15 residues. CDR3 DNA: TGTGCCAGCAGTTACGGGGGGCCCCGAATGGGCGAGCAGTACTTC. Amino acids: CASSYGGPRMGEQYF.

This clonotype came up many times. CDR3 protein: CASSFRRGSSSPLHF. The CDR3, as DNA: TGTGCCAGCAGTTTTCGGAGGGGAAGTTCTTCACCCCTCCACTTT. The chain carries TRBV12-3 or TRBV12-4 and TRBJ1-6, with D possibly being TRBD1 (5 bases). The CDR3 sequence is 15 residues long. V was shortened by 3 bases and J by 9 bases, with 15 bases between the two germline ends.

This clonotype was detected many times. The CDR3 is CASTRDRDFHEQYF. DNA for the CDR3: TGTGCCAGCACCCGGGACAGGGATTTCCACGAGCAGTACTTC. The chain has TRBV19 and TRBJ2-7; 9 bases align to TRBD1. Losses at the gene ends were 9 bases for V and 5 bases for J; bases not matched to a gene: 11. Germline V gene lookup returns CDR1 LNHDA and CDR2 SQIVND (reference sequence). The CDR3 runs to 14 residues.

This clonotype was recorded many times. The V and J genes are TRBV7-9 and TRBJ1-2; D gene ambiguous. Per germline, CDR1 SEHNR and CDR2 FQNEAQ (reference sequence). The CDR3 totals 14 residues. V shed 5 bases and J shed 8 bases, with 18 bases lying between them. CDR3 sequence reads: CASSRADGVGGYTF. In DNA, the CDR3 is TGTGCCAGCAGCCGGGCGGATGGGGTGGGAGGCTACACCTTC.

The chain carries TRBV5-1 and TRBJ1-2; TRBD1 agrees at 9 bases. After removal of 4 bases from V and 8 bases from J, the junction contained 15 bases not matched to a gene. This CDR3 contains 16 residues. CDR1 is SGHRS and CDR2 is YFSETQ in the germline V gene. This CDR3 is CASSGTGTGYVAGYTF. DNA of the CDR3: TGCGCCAGCAGCGGGACTGGGACAGGGTATGTTGCCGGCTACACCTTC.

The CDR3, as DNA: TGCAGCGTTGAGAACCCCGGGGAGCAGTTCTTC. This codes for CSVENPGEQFF. The chain recombines TRBV29-1 with TRBJ2-1; D not certain. The CDR3 extends over 11 amino acids. V was cut by 3 bases and J by 10 bases, with 10 bases left in between. Germline lookup yields CDR1 SQVTM and CDR2 ANQGSEA.

In its sample, this clonotype was seen a few times. The chain couples TRBV29-1 to TRBJ2-3; TRBD1 might be the D (6 bases). The CDR3 sequence is 14 residues long. V shed 0 bases and J shed 2 bases, with 9 bases lying between them. The germline gives CDR1 SQVTM, CDR2 ANQGSEA. The DNA for the CDR3 is TGCAGCGTTGAAGAGGGGGACACCACAGATACGCAGTATTTT. This sequence encodes CSVEEGDTTDTQYF.

The table lists this clonotype with many counts. The rearrangement links TRBV6-2 or TRBV6-3 to TRBJ1-5; D gene unclear. Trimming shortened V by 6 bases and J by 7 bases, and 10 bases separated the two germline ends. There are 12 residues in the CDR3. Germline CDR1 and CDR2: MNHEY and SVGEGT. In DNA, the CDR3 is TGTGCCAGCAGCCCGCGGACCCAGCCCCAGCATTTT. Translation gives CASSPRTQPQHF.

This chain joins TRBV24-1 and TRBJ2-7, with a weak D call TRBD1 (5 bases). The CDR3 consists of 13 residues. The V end lost 4 bases, the J end lost 3 bases, and 9 bases lay between the germline ends. The germline CDR1 and CDR2 sequences are KGHDR and SFDVKD. CDR3 in amino acids: CATSDRDSYEQYF. The CDR3, as DNA: TGTGCCACCAGTGACCGAGACAGCTACGAGCAGTACTTC.

This clonotype was detected ten times or more. The rearrangement joins TRBV29-1 to TRBJ1-1, with D possibly being TRBD1 (5 bases). This CDR3 contains 16 residues. Germline V gene sequence: CDR1 SQVTM, CDR2 ANQGSEA. Between the trimmed V and J ends, which lost 5 bases and 1 base, there was a span of 20 bases. The DNA for the CDR3 is TGCAGCGTTATCTTTGGGGGTCGACAGAGGAACACTGAAGCTTTCTTT. Translating gives CSVIFGGRQRNTEAFF.